The 22 T cell receptor beta chains presented below share a single source sample, sequenced in a study of T cell responses to AZD1222 COVID-19 vaccine. Some clones are missing from TCRdb's copy, which holds only in-frame ones; the method was immunoSEQ multiplex PCR. The top ten hold roughly 11% of the sample, which has 150,000 to 200,000 clones, 70% to 90% seen once. Sequenced material: peripheral blood, taken 28 days after the second AZD1222 dose. All receptors come from an adult who received the AZD1222 COVID-19 vaccine.

V gene TRBV2 combines with J gene TRBJ1-5; 10 nucleotides agree with TRBD1. Germline loops: CDR1 SNHLY, CDR2 FYNNEI. The V and J ends lost 7 bases and 6 bases, in that order; junction bases with no gene match: 3. The CDR3 extends over 13 amino acids. The CDR3 sequence: CASTRTGGQPQHF. The CDR3, as DNA: TGTGCCAGCACCCGGACAGGGGGTCAGCCCCAGCATTTT.

The gene calls are TRBV7-3 and TRBJ1-1, with a tentative D call TRBD1 (5 bases). The CDR3 spans 17 residues. V lost 5 bases to trimming and J lost 4 bases, with 23 bases between them. Per germline, CDR1 SGHTA and CDR2 FQGTGA. The CDR3 sequence is CASSPTAGGILGTEAFF. The CDR3 nucleotides read TGTGCCAGCAGCCCCACGGCGGGGGGGATATTGGGCACTGAAGCTTTCTTT.

J is TRBJ2-7 and V is TRBV27; either TRBD1 or TRBD2 may fit D (7 bases each). In germline, CDR1 is MNHEY, CDR2 SMNVEV (reference sequence). There are 15 residues in the CDR3. V was cut by 8 bases and J by 2 bases, with 19 bases left in between. CDR3 sequence reads: CASSRGGGGTYEQYF. The CDR3 region has the DNA TGTGCCAGCTCACGAGGGGGCGGGGGTACCTACGAGCAGTACTTC.

This clone was seen just once. Different DNA sequences within this sample yield the same CDR3. The chain has TRBV5-1 and TRBJ1-5; D call uncertain. Germline assignment: CDR1 SGHRS and CDR2 YFSETQ. The V end lost 0 bases, the J end lost 0 bases, and 4 bases lay between the germline ends. The CDR3 has 14 residues. CDR3 bases: TGCGCCAGCAGCTTGGAGGGTAGCAATCAGCCCCAGCATTTT. This sequence encodes CASSLEGSNQPQHF.

The chain carries TRBV5-1 and TRBJ1-2; D is perhaps TRBD1 (6 bases). The CDR3 consists of 15 residues. V was shortened by 4 bases and J by 0 bases, with 13 bases between the two germline ends. CDR1 is SGHRS and CDR2 is YFSETQ in the germline V gene. The CDR3 coding sequence is TGCGCCAGCAGCGATTCAGGGGTCCCTAACTATGGCTACACCTTC. Translating it yields CASSDSGVPNYGYTF.

This clone has only one observation. The chain uses TRBV6-6 and TRBJ1-5; maybe TRBD1 (5 bases). This CDR3 comprises 13 residues. Germline V gene lookup returns CDR1 MNHNY and CDR2 SVGAGI (reference sequence). V lost 6 bases to trimming and J lost 5 bases, with 11 bases between them. The DNA for the CDR3 is TGTGCCAGCAGCAGGGTGGTGGATCAGCCCCAGCATTTT. Its protein is CASSRVVDQPQHF.

In DNA, the CDR3 is TGTGCCAGCAGCTTACCTTCTGGGACGGCCTCCTACGAGCAGTACTTC. Its translation is CASSLPSGTASYEQYF. This chain links TRBV7-2 with TRBJ2-7; D tentatively fits TRBD1 or TRBD2 (5 bases each). CDR3 length: 16 residues. The V end was cut by 2 bases, the J end by 0 bases, with 14 bases between. Germline CDR1 and CDR2: SGHTA and FQGNSA.

The chain uses TRBV24-1 and TRBJ1-2; D is uncertain. The CDR3 is made up of 14 amino acids. Germline CDR1 KGHDR, CDR2 SFDVKD. V was clipped by 2 bases and J by 4 bases, with 10 bases between them. CDR3: CATSDSRVGYGYTF. CDR3 DNA: TGTGCCACCAGTGATTCTAGGGTTGGCTATGGCTACACCTTC.

The chain carries TRBV5-1 and TRBJ2-7; D unresolved. The germline V gene encodes CDR1 SGHRS and CDR2 YFSETQ. V lost 0 bases, J lost 0 bases, and 7 bases lay in between. The CDR3 is 14 residues long. The CDR3: CASSLARSSYEQYF. The DNA of the CDR3 is TGCGCCAGCAGCTTGGCTCGGTCCTCCTACGAGCAGTACTTC.

J is TRBJ2-5 and V is TRBV4-2; a weak D match, TRBD2 (7 bases). The CDR3 is 17 amino acids. Germline V lookup: CDR1 LGHNA, CDR2 YNFKEQ. Trimming shortened V by 1 base and J by 5 bases, and 20 bases separated the two germline ends. In DNA, the CDR3 is TGTGCCAGCAGCCAAGCCGCGACGTACGGGGGGCTGGAGACCCAGTACTTC. Protein: CASSQAATYGGLETQYF.

The chain combines TRBV6-5 with TRBJ1-2, with TRBD1 matching 7 bases. The CDR3 runs to 15 residues. Trimming at V came to 2 bases and at J to 2 bases, leaving 5 bases not matched to a gene. CDR1 and CDR2 (germline): MNHEY, SVGAGI. The CDR3 spells CASSYRPGQNYGYTF. In DNA, the CDR3 is TGTGCCAGCAGTTACCGGCCGGGACAGAACTATGGCTACACCTTC.

The rearrangement uses TRBV3-1 (or the pseudogene TRBV3-2) and TRBJ1-6, with 10 bases fitting TRBD1. The CDR3 is made up of 16 amino acids. J gave up 7 bases and V 4 bases, and 7 bases lay outside the gene matches. The germline CDR1 and CDR2 sequences are LGHDT and YNNKEL (reference sequence). This chain's CDR3 is CASSRDRGLRNSPLHF. The CDR3 bases are TGTGCCAGCAGCCGGGACAGGGGTTTGAGAAATTCACCCCTCCACTTT.

The chain links TRBV7-9 to TRBJ1-1; D gene unclear. This CDR3 is 14 amino acids long. CDR1 is SEHNR and CDR2 is FQNEAQ in the germline V gene (reference sequence). V lost 7 bases and J 1 base, leaving 13 bases between the germline ends. CDR3 region: CASTSTRGNTEAFF. CDR3 nucleotide sequence: TGTGCCAGCACCTCGACTCGGGGGAACACTGAAGCTTTCTTT. The full variable domain, completed using reference TRBV7-9 and TRBJ1-1, is DTGVSQNPRHKITKRGQNVTFRCDPISEHNRLYWYRQTLGQGPEFLTYFQNEAQLEKSRLLSDRFSAERPKGSFSTLEIQRTEQGDSAMYLCASTSTRGNTEAFFGQGTRLTVV.

This sequence joins TRBV18 and TRBJ2-7; D is undetermined. The CDR3 has 19 residues. Germline V gene lookup returns CDR1 KGHSH and CDR2 LQKENI. The ends were cut back, 1 base at V and 2 bases at J, with 24 bases in the middle. CDR3 bases: TGTGCCAGCTCACCACTGGGCTACAGCCAAACGAATATCGCCTACGAGCAGTACTTC. This encodes CASSPLGYSQTNIAYEQYF. Drawing the rest from reference TRBV18 and TRBJ2-7, the complete variable domain is NAGVMQNPRHLVRRRGQEARLRCSPMKGHSHVYWYRQLPEEGLKFMVYLQKENIIDESGMPKERFSAEFPKEGPSILRIQQVVRGDSAAYFCASSPLGYSQTNIAYEQYFGPGTRLTVT.

The genes are TRBV7-2 and TRBJ2-1; D may correspond to TRBD1 or TRBD2 (6 bases each). V lost 4 bases and J lost 4, with 14 bases in between. The CDR3 has 15 residues. The germline CDR1 and CDR2 sequences are SGHTA and FQGNSA. The CDR3: CASSSTGAIYNEQFF. For the CDR3, the DNA is TGTGCCAGCAGCTCCACGGGGGCAATTTACAATGAGCAGTTCTTC.

V gene TRBV18 combines with J gene TRBJ1-2; the D gene is possibly TRBD1 (5 bases). Trimming stripped 11 bases from V and 4 bases from J, with 17 bases between. This CDR3 has 13 amino acids. From germline, CDR1 is KGHSH and CDR2 LQKENI. The CDR3 DNA follows: TGTGCCGACGCCTCTGGGAGGGGCTATGGCTACACCTTC. This encodes CADASGRGYGYTF.

The chain carries TRBV7-2 and TRBJ2-3, with 8 bases lining up with TRBD2. Looked up from germline, CDR1 is SGHTA and CDR2 is FQGNSA. Losses at the gene ends were 5 bases for V and 2 bases for J; bases not matched to a gene: 9. CDR3 length: 16 residues. CDR3 nucleotide sequence: TGTGCCAGCAGCCGGAGGGGAGGACTAGCCACAGATACGCAGTATTTT. Translated, it gives CASSRRGGLATDTQYF.

The chain carries TRBV7-2 and TRBJ2-4, with TRBD2 matching over 9 bases. Trimming at V came to 4 bases and at J to 3 bases, leaving 16 bases not matched to a gene. Germline assignment: CDR1 SGHTA and CDR2 FQGNSA. There are 19 residues in the CDR3. The CDR3 DNA sequence: TGTGCCAGCAGCTCCAACGTCGGCGGGGGGGCCTTAGTCAAAAACATTCAGTACTTC. Translation gives CASSSNVGGGALVKNIQYF.

This clone was counted between two and nine times. The V and J genes are TRBV7-2 and TRBJ2-7, with TRBD1 identical over 7 bases. V lost 5 bases and J lost 5; bases outside the gene matches: 9. Germline lookup yields CDR1 SGHTA and CDR2 FQGNSA. The CDR3 runs to 14 residues. This CDR3 reads CASSQDRNPNEQYF. The CDR3 coding sequence is TGTGCCAGCAGCCAGGACAGGAACCCCAACGAGCAGTACTTC.

This clone occurred a few times. The chain uses TRBV9 and TRBJ2-6; D is ambiguous. V lost 2 bases and J lost 0, with 6 bases in between. The germline V gene has CDR1 SGDLS and CDR2 YYNGEE. The length of the CDR3 is 15 residues. The CDR3 loop reads CASSVQNSGANVLTF. CDR3 bases: TGTGCCAGCAGCGTCCAAAACTCTGGGGCCAACGTCCTGACTTTC. The full variable domain, rest sourced from reference TRBV9 and TRBJ2-6, is DSGVTQTPKHLITATGQRVTLRCSPRSGDLSVYWYQQSLDQGLQFLIQYYNGEERAKGNILERFSAQQFPDLHSELNLSSLELGDSALYFCASSVQNSGANVLTFGAGSRLTVL.

The J gene is TRBJ2-7, the V gene TRBV28; TRBD1 agrees at 8 bases. CDR1 and CDR2 (germline): MDHEN, SYDVKM. Trimming took 6 bases from V and 3 from J; bases not matched to a gene: 10. The CDR3 contains 15 residues. The CDR3, as DNA: TGTGCCAGCAGCCTGACAGGGGCTATGTACTACGAGCAGTACTTC. Protein sequence: CASSLTGAMYYEQYF.

Only one count was recorded for this clone. CDR3 nucleotide sequence: TGTGCCAGCAGCCCCAAGTGGACAGGGACCTCCTACGAGCAGTACTTC. It is translated as CASSPKWTGTSYEQYF. The rearrangement joins TRBV7-8 to TRBJ2-7, with 8 bases aligning to TRBD1. Losses at the gene ends were 5 bases for V and 0 bases for J; bases not matched to a gene: 9. This CDR3 comprises 16 residues. Germline values: CDR1 SGHVS, CDR2 FQNEAQ.